One sample yielded the 24 T cell receptor beta chains listed below, sequenced in a study of technical replicates of blood from a handful of donors (dated by TCRdb to the late 2010s). The library was generated by the immunoSEQ multiplex PCR assay. This is the immuneACCESS table as TCRdb keeps it, with only in-frame sequences that have V and J called. A part of the clones is gone; compared with another copy, unresolved V genes explain less than half, and the rest is unexplained. The sample table shows approximately 87,000 clones, and around 96% are seen once. Roughly 0.3% of the sample goes to the ten largest clones. The specimen was T cells isolated from PBMCs. Receptors were obtained from a human donor in good health.

This sequence joins TRBV4-3 and TRBJ2-2; TRBD2 matches 9 bases. The CDR3 has 16 residues. V lost 4 bases and J lost 4; bases outside the gene matches: 7. Germline V gene lookup returns CDR1 LGHNA and CDR2 YSLEER. CDR3 region: CASSRGSGSITGELFF. CDR3 bases: TGCGCCAGCAGCCGAGGTAGCGGGAGTATCACCGGGGAGCTGTTTTTT.

The J gene is TRBJ2-4, the V gene TRBV11-2; perhaps TRBD2 as D (6 bases). This CDR3 has 18 amino acids. V was pared by 4 bases and J by 1 base, with 20 bases between. Germline loops: CDR1 SGHAT, CDR2 FQNNGV. This CDR3 is CASSSIKFGGRAKNIQYF. DNA for the CDR3: TGTGCCAGCAGCTCCATAAAGTTCGGGGGTCGGGCCAAAAACATTCAGTACTTC.

The chain has TRBV6-5 and TRBJ2-7; possibly TRBD1 for D (6 bases). Germline V gene data show CDR1 as MNHEY and CDR2 as SVGAGI. The V gene lost 6 bases and the J gene lost 3 bases, with 12 bases spanning the gap. There are 13 residues in the CDR3. The CDR3 nucleotides read TGTGCCAGCAGCCCCGGACAGATCTACGAGCAGTACTTC. It is translated as CASSPGQIYEQYF.

This chain joins TRBV4-2 and TRBJ1-2, with D hard to call. This CDR3 comprises 13 residues. V was cut by 1 base and J by 2 bases, with 5 bases left in between. Germline V CDR1 and CDR2: LGHNA, YNFKEQ. DNA for the CDR3: TGTGCCAGCAGCCAAGTCCCGAACTATGGCTACACCTTC. Its protein product is CASSQVPNYGYTF.

The chain combines TRBV7-3 with TRBJ2-1; TRBD2 matches at 12 bases. The CDR3 has 17 amino acids. Per germline, CDR1 SGHTA and CDR2 FQGTGA. The J segment lost 7 bases and the V segment lost 5 bases, leaving 12 bases of the junction unmatched. CDR3 bases: TGTGCCAGCAGCCTCATGACTAGCGGGAGAGGTAGGAATGAGCAGTTCTTC. Protein sequence: CASSLMTSGRGRNEQFF.

CDR3 nucleotide sequence: TGTGCCAGCAGTTCGTGGGGGCGGCAAGAGACCCAGTACTTC. It codes for CASSSWGRQETQYF. V and J are TRBV6-1 and TRBJ2-5; TRBD1 is a possible D gene (6 bases). Trimming cost V 5 bases and J 2 bases, with 12 bases left between them. Germline V gene lookup returns CDR1 MNHNS and CDR2 SASEGT. This CDR3 contains 14 residues.

V and J are TRBV7-3 and TRBJ1-5; D possibly corresponds to TRBD1 (5 bases). Germline V CDR1 and CDR2: SGHTA, FQGTGA. The V and J ends lost 5 bases and 7 bases respectively, with 12 bases between them. The CDR3 has 13 amino acids. The CDR3 DNA sequence: TGTGCCAGCAGCCGGGAGTGGGGGCAGCCCCAGCATTTT. Translated, it gives CASSREWGQPQHF.

The chain employs TRBV19 and TRBJ1-1, with 7 bases that match TRBD1. Germline CDR1 reads LNHDA; CDR2 reads SQIVND (reference sequence). The CDR3 runs 13 residues. V lost 7 bases and J lost 4; bases outside the gene matches: 6. As DNA, the CDR3 is TGTGCCAGTAACGAACAGGGGACCACTGAAGCTTTCTTT. It specifies CASNEQGTTEAFF.

The chain has TRBV4-1 and TRBJ2-7; D is perhaps TRBD2 (6 bases). This CDR3 is 14 amino acids long. V was shortened by 5 bases and J by 5 bases, with 16 bases between the two germline ends. CDR1 and CDR2 (germline): MGHRA, YSYEKL. The CDR3 sequence is CASSGGIGSDEQYF. The CDR3 nucleotides are TGCGCCAGCAGCGGGGGGATTGGTTCGGACGAGCAGTACTTC.

This clone showed up just once. V and J are TRBV15 and TRBJ1-1; 9 bases match TRBD1. V dropped 6 bases and J dropped 6; count of bases not matched to a gene: 11. This CDR3 contains 15 residues. Germline assignment: CDR1 LNHNV and CDR2 YYDKDF (reference sequence). DNA for the CDR3: TGTGCCACCAGGGGGGCACTGGGACAGGGCGCTGAAGCTTTCTTT. Amino acids: CATRGALGQGAEAFF.

The chain employs TRBV5-6 and TRBJ1-1, with TRBD1 identical over 8 bases. V was pared by 3 bases and J by 5 bases, with 9 bases of the junction left unmatched. The CDR3 extends over 15 amino acids. The germline V gene encodes CDR1 SGHDT and CDR2 YYEEEE. The CDR3 region is CASSYQQGGRTEAFF. The CDR3, as DNA: TGTGCCAGCAGCTACCAACAGGGGGGAAGAACTGAAGCTTTCTTT.

The sample holds one count of this clone. This sequence joins TRBV7-9 and TRBJ2-7; the match to TRBD1 covers 7 bases. Germline CDR1 is SEHNR and CDR2 is FQNEAQ (reference sequence). CDR3 size: 14 residues. V shed 3 bases and J 6 bases; nucleotides not matched to a gene: 8. In nucleotides, the CDR3 is TGTGCCAGCAGCTTTGGACAGGACTGGGCCGAGCAGTACTTC. As protein: CASSFGQDWAEQYF.

J is TRBJ2-4 and V is TRBV5-5; D uncertain. Trimming pared 5 bases from V and 7 bases from J, leaving 16 bases between. CDR3 length equals 14 residues. In germline, CDR1 is SGHKS, CDR2 YYEKEE (reference sequence). The CDR3 DNA is TGTGCCAGCAGTCCATTAAGCACTCCTAACATTCAGTACTTC. This sequence encodes CASSPLSTPNIQYF.

The chain is built from TRBV5-1 and TRBJ2-2; D is possibly TRBD2 (5 bases). In germline, CDR1 is SGHRS, CDR2 YFSETQ. This CDR3 contains 14 residues. V lost 4 bases and J lost 2, with 9 bases in between. The CDR3 loop reads CASSREGNTGELFF. The CDR3 nucleotides read TGCGCCAGCAGCCGGGAAGGAAACACCGGGGAGCTGTTTTTT.

The chain links TRBV19 to TRBJ1-1; D call uncertain. Trimming removed 0 bases at V and 0 bases at J, with 14 bases between. Germline V CDR1 and CDR2: LNHDA, SQIVND (reference sequence). The CDR3 totals 17 residues. CDR3 coding DNA: TGTGCCAGTAGTATAGATCCTCCAGGAGGGATGAACACTGAAGCTTTCTTT. Amino acid sequence: CASSIDPPGGMNTEAFF. Combining the CDR3 with reference TRBV19 and TRBJ1-1 gives the whole variable domain DGGITQSPKYLFRKEGQNVTLSCEQNLNHDAMYWYRQDPGQGLRLIYYSQIVNDFQKGDIAEGYSVSREKKESFPLTVTSAQKNPTAFYLCASSIDPPGGMNTEAFFGQGTRLTVV.

This chain joins TRBV5-5 and TRBJ2-1, with D tentatively TRBD1 (5 bases). The CDR3 has 15 amino acids. In germline, CDR1 is SGHKS, CDR2 YYEKEE (reference sequence). V lost 0 bases to trimming and J lost 3 bases, with 10 bases between them. In DNA, the CDR3 is TGTGCCAGCAGCTTGGAGGGGAAAGGCTACAATGAGCAGTTCTTC. Translating it yields CASSLEGKGYNEQFF.

This clone is a singleton in its sample. The chain links TRBV5-6 to TRBJ1-2; 7 bases line up with TRBD1. Per germline, CDR1 SGHDT and CDR2 YYEEEE. The CDR3 length is 11 residues. V lost 6 bases to trimming and J lost 7 bases; unmatched junction nucleotides: 3. The CDR3 is CASKTGSGYTF. In nucleotides, the CDR3 is TGTGCCAGCAAGACAGGGAGTGGCTACACCTTC. Based on the CDR3 plus reference TRBV5-6 and TRBJ1-2, the full variable domain is DAGVTQSPTHLIKTRGQQVTLRCSPKSGHDTVSWYQQALGQGPQFIFQYYEEEERQRGNFPDRFSGHQFPNYSSELNVNALLLGDSALYLCASKTGSGYTFGSGTRLTVV.

This chain links TRBV27 with TRBJ1-1, with TRBD1 matching over 7 bases. CDR1 and CDR2 from the germline V gene are MNHEY and SMNVEV (reference sequence). Trimming at V came to 7 bases and at J to 0 bases, leaving 5 bases not matched to a gene. The CDR3 spans 14 residues. The CDR3 here is CASNPQGMNTEAFF. Written as DNA, the CDR3 is TGTGCCAGCAACCCACAGGGGATGAACACTGAAGCTTTCTTT.

This rearrangement joins TRBV19 to TRBJ1-3, with D tentatively TRBD1 (5 bases). The CDR3 is 14 residues long. Germline CDR1 reads LNHDA; CDR2 reads SQIVND (reference sequence). V lost 4 bases to trimming and J lost 4 bases, with 11 bases between them. CDR3 residues: CASSTSRQGNTIYF. The CDR3 DNA follows: TGTGCCAGTAGTACCTCTCGACAGGGAAACACCATATATTTT.

This sequence joins TRBV19 and TRBJ1-5, with 7 bases aligning to TRBD1. Trimming at V came to 3 bases and at J to 4 bases, leaving 12 bases not matched to a gene. CDR3 size: 17 residues. Germline V gene data show CDR1 as LNHDA and CDR2 as SQIVND (reference sequence). DNA of the CDR3: TGTGCCAGTAGTATCGGCAGGGGGAAAAAGGTAAATCAGCCCCAGCATTTT. Its translation is CASSIGRGKKVNQPQHF.

CDR3 DNA: TGTGCCAGCAGCTTAGCGGGAGGGAGAAGAGGACAGTTCTTC. This encodes CASSLAGGRRGQFF. V and J are TRBV11-2 and TRBJ2-1; 8 nucleotides match TRBD2. The V segment lost 1 base and the J segment 13 bases; nucleotides outside the gene matches: 9. Germline V gives CDR1 SGHAT, CDR2 FQNNGV. The CDR3 runs 14 residues.

The rearrangement links TRBV25-1 to TRBJ2-3; 10 bases map to TRBD2. V lost 0 bases, J lost 2 bases, and 5 bases stayed unmatched. Germline lookup yields CDR1 MGHDK and CDR2 SYGVNS. The CDR3 has 17 amino acids. In nucleotides, the CDR3 is TGTGCCAGCAGTGAATATAAGGGACTAGCGACCACAGATACGCAGTATTTT. It yields the protein CASSEYKGLATTDTQYF.

The chain employs TRBV4-1 and TRBJ2-7, with a tentative D call TRBD1 (6 bases). The CDR3 has 15 residues. V shed 2 bases and J shed 3 bases, with 14 bases lying between them. Germline CDR1 and CDR2: MGHRA and YSYEKL. In DNA form, the CDR3 reads TGCGCCAGCAGCCAACCGGGACAAAGCCTCTACGAGCAGTACTTC. Protein product: CASSQPGQSLYEQYF.

The chain employs TRBV7-8 and TRBJ2-2; 8 nucleotides line up with TRBD2. Germline V gene lookup returns CDR1 SGHVS and CDR2 FQNEAQ. The CDR3 is made up of 16 amino acids. The V and J ends lost 5 bases and 6 bases, in that order; junction bases with no gene match: 11. Here the CDR3 reads CASSPRGGALPGELFF. The DNA of the CDR3 is TGTGCCAGCAGCCCCCGGGGGGGGGCGCTTCCCGGGGAGCTGTTTTTT.